This paragraph reports one T cell receptor beta chain. This sample was taken from a study of T cells in Graves' hyperthyroidism and ophthalmopathy. RNA transcripts were the template for amplifying TCR beta CDR3 regions. With the HTBI primer set, the TCR CDR3 went through a first round of RT-PCR. Each CDR3 protein is one row after TCRdb ran MiXCR on the multiplex PCR reads. The sample lists 300,000 to 450,000 distinct CDR3 sequences, approximately 14% occurring once. Trimming took 5 bases from V and 12 from J; bases not matched to a gene: 17. This CDR3 has 15 amino acids. CDR1 is DFQATT, CDR2 SNEGSKA, per germline (reference sequence).

The chain couples TRBV20-1 to TRBJ2-1; 9 nucleotides align to TRBD2. Source material: blood. This TCR was recovered from a woman between 18 and 29 years old with Graves' hyperthyroidism that later progressed to Graves' ophthalmopathy. CDR3 nucleotides: TGCAGTGCTCGGGGAGGACTAGCGACGGTGTTGGGGCAGTTCTTC. Its protein product is CSARGGLATVLGQFF.